One sample yielded the 18 T cell receptor beta chains listed below, sequenced in a study of T cell repertoires in cytomegalovirus infection (dated by TCRdb to the late 2010s). TCRdb names Illumina HiSeq 1500 as the instrument used. Using fastp at Q25 and MiXCR, TCRdb reprocessed the public reads and kept productive beta chains. One record per CDR3 amino acid sequence lists the most common genes and DNA. For this sample the table gives hundreds of thousands of distinct CDR3 sequences, of which approximately 34% were detected only once. The ten most abundant clones make up 2.5% to 3.5% of the sample. Sequenced sample: PBMCs. All receptors come from a human donor in good health (CMV status not recorded). Some clones in this sample may be carry-over from other donors' samples.

This clonotype was seen a handful of times. The chain carries TRBV20-1 and TRBJ2-1; 11 nucleotides align to TRBD2. CDR1 DFQATT and CDR2 SNEGSKA come from the germline V gene (reference sequence). Germline trimming cut 3 bases from V and 5 bases from J; bases unmatched to any gene: 9. The CDR3 spans 16 residues. The CDR3 loop reads CSARKLAGGPHNEQFF. In nucleotides, the CDR3 is TGCAGTGCTAGGAAGTTAGCGGGGGGGCCCCACAATGAGCAGTTCTTC.

In this sample, this clonotype turned up many times. CDR3 nucleotides: TGTGCCAGCAGCCCTTGGACAGATACGCAGTATTTT. Translated, it gives CASSPWTDTQYF. The chain links TRBV7-8 to TRBJ2-3; D is unclear. Germline CDR1 is SGHVS and CDR2 is FQNEAQ. V was shortened by 5 bases and J by 3 bases, with 6 bases between the two germline ends. This CDR3 is built from 12 residues.

This clonotype was observed a single time. The chain employs TRBV20-1 and TRBJ1-1; 8 positions match TRBD1. This CDR3 has 14 residues. Germline V CDR1 and CDR2: DFQATT, SNEGSKA (reference sequence). Trimming removed 6 bases from V and 0 bases from J; junction bases left unmatched: 6. CDR3 in amino acids: CSARQGSMNTEAFF. CDR3 in DNA: TGCAGTGCAAGACAGGGGTCAATGAACACTGAAGCTTTCTTT.

This clonotype has just a few counts. This rearrangement joins TRBV25-1 to TRBJ2-7, with D perhaps matching TRBD1 (5 bases). Trimming shortened V by 6 bases and J by 5 bases, and 11 bases separated the two germline ends. The CDR3 totals 12 residues. CDR1 is MGHDK and CDR2 is SYGVNS in the germline V gene. The CDR3 sequence: CASRNQGNEQYF. CDR3 in DNA: TGTGCCAGCAGGAATCAGGGAAACGAGCAGTACTTC.

This clonotype was counted between two and nine times. The chain employs TRBV12-3 or TRBV12-4 and TRBJ1-1; TRBD1 might be the D (5 bases). Trimming stripped 1 base from V and 0 bases from J, with 9 bases between. This CDR3 is built from 15 residues. The DNA for the CDR3 is TGTGCCAGCAGTTTAGAGAGGGGCCTGAACACTGAAGCTTTCTTT. It translates to CASSLERGLNTEAFF.

This clonotype showed up just a few times. V usage is TRBV19 and J usage is TRBJ1-6; the D gene is possibly TRBD1 (5 bases). Trimming took 5 bases from V and 9 from J, leaving 20 bases between them. Germline V gene data show CDR1 as LNHDA and CDR2 as SQIVND (reference sequence). The CDR3 spans 16 residues. CDR3 DNA: TGTGCCAGTAGTCCCCCGAGGACTGCCCAGGGTTCACCCCTCCACTTT. Encoded protein: CASSPPRTAQGSPLHF.

This clonotype was counted a few times. The chain joins TRBV12-3 or TRBV12-4 to TRBJ1-1; no clear D gene. This CDR3 spans 11 amino acids. Trimming took 6 bases from V and 4 from J, leaving 6 bases between them. Here the CDR3 reads CASRSSTEAFF. The CDR3 DNA sequence: TGTGCCAGCAGGTCGAGCACTGAAGCTTTCTTT.

This clonotype was seen only a few times. V gene TRBV7-2 combines with J gene TRBJ1-4; 9 nucleotides line up with TRBD1. J lost 8 bases, V lost 1 base, and 5 bases had no gene match. The CDR3 extends over 15 amino acids. Germline CDR1 is SGHTA and CDR2 is FQGNSA. The CDR3 DNA sequence: TGTGCCAGCAGCTTAGGGGGACAGGGTCGGGAAAAACTGTTTTTT. Translating it yields CASSLGGQGREKLFF.

This rearrangement joins TRBV5-4 to TRBJ2-5; D gene unclear. With 4 bases removed from V and 0 bases from J, the gap between germline ends came to 7 bases. CDR1 SGHNT and CDR2 YYREEE come from the germline V gene (reference sequence). CDR3 length: 13 residues. As DNA, the CDR3 is TGTGCCAGCAGCATCCGGGACCAAGAGACCCAGTACTTC. Its translation is CASSIRDQETQYF.

V and J are TRBV7-8 and TRBJ2-7, with TRBD1 matching 7 bases. V lost 4 bases, J lost 2 bases, and 8 bases stayed unmatched. CDR3 length equals 15 residues. The germline gives CDR1 SGHVS, CDR2 FQNEAQ. The CDR3 loop reads CASSSSPGQPYEQYF. In DNA form, the CDR3 reads TGTGCCAGCAGCTCAAGCCCGGGACAGCCCTACGAGCAGTACTTC. Complete variable domain (other parts from reference TRBV7-8 and TRBJ2-7): GAGVSQSPRYKVAKRGQDVALRCDPISGHVSLFWYQQALGQGPEFLTYFQNEAQLDKSGLPSDRFFAERPEGSVSTLKIQRTQQEDSAVYLCASSSSPGQPYEQYFGPGTRLTVT.

This clonotype was found many times. The V call is TRBV7-8, the J call TRBJ1-6; D gene uncertain. V was clipped by 4 bases and J by 5 bases, with 9 bases between them. The CDR3 has 14 amino acids. The germline V gene encodes CDR1 SGHVS and CDR2 FQNEAQ. The DNA for the CDR3 is TGTGCCAGCAGCTCGGACGCGGATAATTCACCCCTCCACTTT. Translation gives CASSSDADNSPLHF.

This clonotype has only a few counts. V is TRBV15 and J is TRBJ2-7; D is ambiguous. CDR3 length equals 12 residues. Between the trimmed V and J ends, which lost 1 base and 6 bases, there was a span of 7 bases. Looked up from germline, CDR1 is LNHNV and CDR2 is YYDKDF (reference sequence). The CDR3 DNA reads TGTGCCACCAGCAGAGTAGGTGGCGAGCAGTACTTC. Amino acids: CATSRVGGEQYF.

This clonotype has just a few counts. The chain is built from TRBV19 and TRBJ1-5; 9 bases line up with TRBD1. The CDR3 loop spans 17 amino acids. The germline V gene encodes CDR1 LNHDA and CDR2 SQIVND (reference sequence). V lost 7 bases to trimming and J lost 0 bases; unmatched junction nucleotides: 10. CDR3 protein: CASTRGQGAPSNQPQHF. The CDR3 nucleotides read TGTGCCAGTACTCGGGGACAGGGTGCCCCTAGCAATCAGCCCCAGCATTTT.

A few counts support this clonotype. This chain uses TRBV5-5 with TRBJ2-7; weak D call: TRBD1 (5 bases). There are 14 residues in the CDR3. Germline V gene data show CDR1 as SGHKS and CDR2 as YYEKEE (reference sequence). The V gene lost 4 bases and the J gene lost 4 bases, with 15 bases spanning the gap. CDR3 sequence (DNA): TGTGCCAGCAGCCCCCAGGGATGGGAATACGAGCAGTACTTC. It yields the protein CASSPQGWEYEQYF.

The chain combines TRBV7-8 with TRBJ2-3; 8 bases align to TRBD2. CDR1 is SGHVS and CDR2 is FQNEAQ in the germline V gene. There are 19 residues in the CDR3. V shed 0 bases, J shed 0 bases, and the junction held 11 bases outside the gene matches. The CDR3 is CASSLATSGKLASTDTQYF. The CDR3 region has the DNA TGTGCCAGCAGCTTAGCAACTAGCGGTAAACTTGCTAGCACAGATACGCAGTATTTT.

This clonotype occurred a few times. The chain combines TRBV4-1 with TRBJ2-3; tentatively, D is TRBD1 (6 bases). With 6 bases removed from V and 0 bases from J, the gap between germline ends came to 34 bases. CDR3 length: 22 residues. Germline assignment: CDR1 MGHRA and CDR2 YSYEKL. The CDR3, as DNA: TGCGCCAGCAGACCGAAACCGGGGCCTCTACTCCTGGGGACATCTAGCACAGATACGCAGTATTTT. The encoded protein is CASRPKPGPLLLGTSSTDTQYF.

The gene calls are TRBV12-3 or TRBV12-4 and TRBJ2-2; unclear D gene. CDR3 length equals 14 residues. V lost 3 bases and J lost 3, with 8 bases in between. The CDR3, as DNA: TGTGCCAGCAGTTTTAGGGCAGACACCGGGGAGCTGTTTTTT. Translating it yields CASSFRADTGELFF.

The genes are TRBV9 and TRBJ1-1; 9 positions agree with TRBD1. The CDR3 has 16 residues. V shed 3 bases, J shed 2 bases, and the junction held 8 bases outside the gene matches. Germline CDR1 and CDR2: SGDLS and YYNGEE. In DNA form, the CDR3 reads TGTGCCAGCAGCGCACAGGGGGCCAGGGGCAACACTGAAGCTTTCTTT. Its translation is CASSAQGARGNTEAFF.